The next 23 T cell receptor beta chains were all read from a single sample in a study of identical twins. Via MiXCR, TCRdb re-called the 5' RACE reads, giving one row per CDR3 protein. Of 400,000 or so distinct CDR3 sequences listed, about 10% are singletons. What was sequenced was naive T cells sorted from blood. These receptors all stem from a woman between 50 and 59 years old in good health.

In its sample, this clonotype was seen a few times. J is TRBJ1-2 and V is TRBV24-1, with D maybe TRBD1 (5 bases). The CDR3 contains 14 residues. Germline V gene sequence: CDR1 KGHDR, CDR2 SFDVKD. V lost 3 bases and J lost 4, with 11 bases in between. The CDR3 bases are TGTGCCACCAGTGATCACGACAGAACCTATGGCTACACCTTC. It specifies CATSDHDRTYGYTF.

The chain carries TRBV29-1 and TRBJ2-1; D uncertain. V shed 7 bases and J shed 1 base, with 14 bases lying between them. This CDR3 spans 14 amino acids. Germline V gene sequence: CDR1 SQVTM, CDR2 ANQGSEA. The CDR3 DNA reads TGCAGCGCCGGTGCCCCTCCTTCCTACAATGAGCAGTTCTTC. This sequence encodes CSAGAPPSYNEQFF.

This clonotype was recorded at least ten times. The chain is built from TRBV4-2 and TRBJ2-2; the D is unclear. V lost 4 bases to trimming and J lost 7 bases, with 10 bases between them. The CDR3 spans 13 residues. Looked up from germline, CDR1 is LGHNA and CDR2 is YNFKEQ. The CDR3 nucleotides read TGTGCCAGCAGCCCGGGTGGGGACGGGGAGCTGTTTTTT. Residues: CASSPGGDGELFF.

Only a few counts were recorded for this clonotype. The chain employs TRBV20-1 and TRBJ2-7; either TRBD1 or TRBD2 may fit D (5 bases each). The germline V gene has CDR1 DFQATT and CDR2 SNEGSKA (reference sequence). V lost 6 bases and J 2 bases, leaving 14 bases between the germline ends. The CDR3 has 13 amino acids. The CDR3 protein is CSATGTKTYEQYF. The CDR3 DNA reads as TGCAGTGCCACGGGGACGAAGACCTACGAGCAGTACTTC.

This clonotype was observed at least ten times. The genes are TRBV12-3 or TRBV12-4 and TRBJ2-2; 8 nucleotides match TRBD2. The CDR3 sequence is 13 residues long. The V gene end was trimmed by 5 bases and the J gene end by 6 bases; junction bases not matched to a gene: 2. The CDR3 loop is CASSQLAAGELFF. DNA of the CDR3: TGTGCCAGCAGTCAACTAGCGGCCGGGGAGCTGTTTTTT.

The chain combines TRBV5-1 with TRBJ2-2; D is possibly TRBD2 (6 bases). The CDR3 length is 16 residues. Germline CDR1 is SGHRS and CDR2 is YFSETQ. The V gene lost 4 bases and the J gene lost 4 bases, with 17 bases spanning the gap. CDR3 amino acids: CASSPTGTGVTGELFF. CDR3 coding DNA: TGCGCCAGCAGCCCGACCGGGACTGGAGTCACCGGGGAGCTGTTTTTT.

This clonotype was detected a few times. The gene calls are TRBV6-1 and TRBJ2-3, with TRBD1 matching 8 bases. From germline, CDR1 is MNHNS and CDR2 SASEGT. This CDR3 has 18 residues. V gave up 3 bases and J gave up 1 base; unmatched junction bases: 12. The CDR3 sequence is CASSEMKGTGRRTDTQYF. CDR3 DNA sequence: TGTGCCAGCAGTGAGATGAAGGGGACAGGTCGCCGCACAGATACGCAGTATTTT.

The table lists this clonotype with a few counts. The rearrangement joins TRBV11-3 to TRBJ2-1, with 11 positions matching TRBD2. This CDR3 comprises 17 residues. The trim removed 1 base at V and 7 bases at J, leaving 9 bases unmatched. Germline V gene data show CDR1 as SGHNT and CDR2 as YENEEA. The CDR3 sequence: CASSLVLAGERGNEQFF. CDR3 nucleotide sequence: TGTGCCAGCAGCTTAGTACTAGCGGGAGAACGGGGAAATGAGCAGTTCTTC. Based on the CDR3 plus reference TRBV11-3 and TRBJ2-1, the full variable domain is EAGVVQSPRYKIIEKKQPVAFWCNPISGHNTLYWYLQNLGQGPELLIRYENEEAVDDSQLPKDRFSAERLKGVDSTLKIQPAELGDSAVYLCASSLVLAGERGNEQFFGPGTRLTVL.

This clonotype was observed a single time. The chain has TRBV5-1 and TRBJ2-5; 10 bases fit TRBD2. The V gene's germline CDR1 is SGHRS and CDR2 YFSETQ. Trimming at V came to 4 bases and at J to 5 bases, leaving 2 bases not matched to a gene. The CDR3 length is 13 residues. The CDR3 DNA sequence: TGCGCCAGCAGCAAAGCGGGAGGGGAGACCCAGTACTTC. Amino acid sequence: CASSKAGGETQYF. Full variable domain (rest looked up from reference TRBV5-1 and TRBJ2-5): KAGVTQTPRYLIKTRGQQVTLSCSPISGHRSVSWYQQTPGQGLQFLFEYFSETQRNKGNFPGRFSGRQFSNSRSEMNVSTLELGDSALYLCASSKAGGETQYFGPGTRLLVL.

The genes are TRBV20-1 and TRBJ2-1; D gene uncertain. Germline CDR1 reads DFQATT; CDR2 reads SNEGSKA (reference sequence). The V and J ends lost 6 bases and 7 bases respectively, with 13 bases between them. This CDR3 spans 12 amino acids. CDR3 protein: CSAPNLVNEQFF. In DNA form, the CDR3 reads TGCAGTGCCCCAAACCTCGTAAATGAGCAGTTCTTC.

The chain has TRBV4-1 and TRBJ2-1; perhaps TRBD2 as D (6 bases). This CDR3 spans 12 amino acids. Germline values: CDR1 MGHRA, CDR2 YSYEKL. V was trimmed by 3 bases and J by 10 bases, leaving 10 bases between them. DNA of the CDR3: TGCGCCAGCAGCCAGGGACTTGTGGAGCAGTTCTTC. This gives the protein CASSQGLVEQFF.

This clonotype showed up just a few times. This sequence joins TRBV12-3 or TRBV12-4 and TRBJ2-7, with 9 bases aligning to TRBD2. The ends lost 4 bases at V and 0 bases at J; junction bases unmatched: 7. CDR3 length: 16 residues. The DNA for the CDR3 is TGTGCCAGCAGTTCCCCGGGACTAGCTGGCTCCTACGAGCAGTACTTC. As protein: CASSSPGLAGSYEQYF.

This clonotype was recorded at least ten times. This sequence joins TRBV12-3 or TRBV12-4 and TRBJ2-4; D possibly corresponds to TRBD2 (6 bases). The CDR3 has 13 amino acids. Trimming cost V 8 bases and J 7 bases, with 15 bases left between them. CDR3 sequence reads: CASLSRGRNIQYF. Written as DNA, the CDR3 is TGTGCCAGCTTATCGCGGGGTCGGAACATTCAGTACTTC.

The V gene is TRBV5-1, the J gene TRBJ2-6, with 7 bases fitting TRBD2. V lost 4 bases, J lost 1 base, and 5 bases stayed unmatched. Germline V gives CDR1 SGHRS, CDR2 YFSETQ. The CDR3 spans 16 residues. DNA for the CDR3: TGCGCCAGCAGCCCGGGGACTACTTCTGGGGCCAACGTCCTGACTTTC. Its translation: CASSPGTTSGANVLTF.

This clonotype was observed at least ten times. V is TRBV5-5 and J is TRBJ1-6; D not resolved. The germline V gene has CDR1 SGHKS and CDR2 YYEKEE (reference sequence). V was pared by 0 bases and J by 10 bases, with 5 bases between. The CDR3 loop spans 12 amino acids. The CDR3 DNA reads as TGTGCCAGCAGCTTGGTTGGCTCACCCCTCCACTTT. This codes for CASSLVGSPLHF.

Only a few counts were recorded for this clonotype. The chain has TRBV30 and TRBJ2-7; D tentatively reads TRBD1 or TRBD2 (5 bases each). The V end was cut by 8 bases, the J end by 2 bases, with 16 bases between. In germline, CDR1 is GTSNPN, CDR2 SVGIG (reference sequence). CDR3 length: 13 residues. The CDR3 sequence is CATGTDKTYEQYF. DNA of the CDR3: TGTGCCACCGGGACCGATAAAACCTACGAGCAGTACTTC.

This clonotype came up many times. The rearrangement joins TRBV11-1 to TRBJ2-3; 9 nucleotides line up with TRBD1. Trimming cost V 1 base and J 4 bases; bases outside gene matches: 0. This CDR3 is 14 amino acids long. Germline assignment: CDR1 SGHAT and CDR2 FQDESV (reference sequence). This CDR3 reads CASSLGDRADTQYF. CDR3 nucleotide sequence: TGTGCCAGCAGCTTAGGGGACAGGGCAGATACGCAGTATTTT.

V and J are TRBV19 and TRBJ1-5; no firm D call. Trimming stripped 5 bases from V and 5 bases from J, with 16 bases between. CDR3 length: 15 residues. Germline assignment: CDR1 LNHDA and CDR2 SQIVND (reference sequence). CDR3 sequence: CASSPGRGKDQPQHF. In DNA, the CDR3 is TGTGCCAGTAGTCCCGGCCGGGGAAAGGATCAGCCCCAGCATTTT.

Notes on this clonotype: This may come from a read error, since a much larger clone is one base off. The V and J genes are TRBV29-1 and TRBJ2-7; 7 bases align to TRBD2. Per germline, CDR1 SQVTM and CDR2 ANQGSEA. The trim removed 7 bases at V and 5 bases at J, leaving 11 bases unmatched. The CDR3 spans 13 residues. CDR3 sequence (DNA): TGCAGCGCCGGAAAGGGAGGGGTTGACGAGCAGTACTTC. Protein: CSAGKGGVDEQYF.

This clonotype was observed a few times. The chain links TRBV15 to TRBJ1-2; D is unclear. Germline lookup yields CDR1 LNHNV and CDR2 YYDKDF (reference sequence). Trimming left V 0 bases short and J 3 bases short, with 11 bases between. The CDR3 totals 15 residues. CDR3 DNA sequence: TGTGCCACCAGCAGAGATCGTGGGGATCACTATGGCTACACCTTC. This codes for CATSRDRGDHYGYTF.

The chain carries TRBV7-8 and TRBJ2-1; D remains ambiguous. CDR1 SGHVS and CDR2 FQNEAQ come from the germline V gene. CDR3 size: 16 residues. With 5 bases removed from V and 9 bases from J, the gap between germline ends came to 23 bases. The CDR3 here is CASSKTEVGVISEQFF. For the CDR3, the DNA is TGTGCCAGCAGCAAAACAGAGGTTGGGGTCATATCTGAGCAGTTCTTC.

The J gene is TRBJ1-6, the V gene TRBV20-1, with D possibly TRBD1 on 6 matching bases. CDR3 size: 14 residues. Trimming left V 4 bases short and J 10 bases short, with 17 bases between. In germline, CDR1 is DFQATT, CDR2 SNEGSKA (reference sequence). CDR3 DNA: TGCAGTGCTACCCGGGGGGCAGGGGAATCACCCCTCCACTTT. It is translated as CSATRGAGESPLHF.

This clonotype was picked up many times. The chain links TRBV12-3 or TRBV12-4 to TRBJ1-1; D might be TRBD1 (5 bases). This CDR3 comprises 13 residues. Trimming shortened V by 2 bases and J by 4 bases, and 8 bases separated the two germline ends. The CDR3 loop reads CASSLLRGTEAFF. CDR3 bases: TGTGCCAGCAGTTTATTAAGGGGCACTGAAGCTTTCTTT.